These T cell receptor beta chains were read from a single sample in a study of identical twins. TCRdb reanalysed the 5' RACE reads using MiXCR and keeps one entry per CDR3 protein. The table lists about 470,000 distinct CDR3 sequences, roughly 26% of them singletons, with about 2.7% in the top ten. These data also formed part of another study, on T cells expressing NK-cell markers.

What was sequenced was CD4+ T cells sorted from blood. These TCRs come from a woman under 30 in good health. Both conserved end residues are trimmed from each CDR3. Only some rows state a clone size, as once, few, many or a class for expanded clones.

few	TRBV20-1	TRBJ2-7	SARGGSTDYEQY
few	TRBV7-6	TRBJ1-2	ASSTAQGHGYT
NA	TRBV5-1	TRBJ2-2	ASSGKLGTGGLSGELF
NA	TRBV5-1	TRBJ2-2	ASSLSRGRTGELF
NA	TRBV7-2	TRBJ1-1	ASSLAGHQNTEAF
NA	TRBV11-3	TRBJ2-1	ASSPPPSGGLPDQF
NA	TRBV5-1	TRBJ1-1	ASSLRPGNTEAF
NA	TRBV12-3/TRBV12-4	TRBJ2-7	ASAKSRDRIYEQY
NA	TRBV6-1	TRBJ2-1	ASSPAARGYNNEQF
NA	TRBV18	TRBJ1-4	ASSQQANEKLF
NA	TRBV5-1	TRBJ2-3	ASSLEGLGGDTQY
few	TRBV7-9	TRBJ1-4	ASSYDTPKGKLF
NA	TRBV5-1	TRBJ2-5	ASSVPSETQY
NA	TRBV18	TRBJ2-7	ASSPPSGAYEQY
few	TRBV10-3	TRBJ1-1	AISSRVVAEAF
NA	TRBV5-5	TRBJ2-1	ASNLGLAGGKQF
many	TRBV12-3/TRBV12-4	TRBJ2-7	ASGGGGYEQY
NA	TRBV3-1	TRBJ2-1	ASSHLQPAGQF
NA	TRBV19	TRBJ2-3	ASSLARGTTDTQY
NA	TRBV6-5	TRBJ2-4	ASSYDGSAKNIQY
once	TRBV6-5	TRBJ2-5	ASSYRPATGGYQETQY
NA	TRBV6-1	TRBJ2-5	ASRPRTSGVQETQY
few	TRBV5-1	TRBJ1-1	ASQKGDRTNTEAF
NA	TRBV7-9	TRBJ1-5	ASSLSGFQPQH
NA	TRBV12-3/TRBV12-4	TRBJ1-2	ASTLDRAYGYT
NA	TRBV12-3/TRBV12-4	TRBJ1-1	ASSLGLLNTEAF
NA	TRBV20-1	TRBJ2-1	SAGLAAYNEQF